The clone carrying this T cell receptor beta chain showed up just a few times. TCR beta chains were sequenced at survey level with immunoSEQ. The data were produced by immunoSEQ multiplex PCR, yet TCRdb's version contains in-frame clones alone and is incomplete. Of some 48,000 clones listed, approximately 93% were seen once; the top ten hold about 11%. Looked up from germline, CDR1 is SGHKS and CDR2 is YYEKEE (reference sequence). This CDR3 has 15 amino acids. V shed 1 base, J shed 7 bases, and the junction held 7 bases outside the gene matches. V is TRBV5-5 and J is TRBJ1-5; 8 bases are a match to TRBD1. This TCR was recovered from a man aged 35 to 55 with rheumatoid arthritis. The specimen sequenced was PBMCs. The CDR3 nucleotides are TGTGCCAGCAGCTTGAGTCCCCGGACAGGGCAGCCCCAGCATTTT. Its translation is CASSLSPRTGQPQHF.